Listed below are T cell receptor beta chains from one sample, sequenced in a study of T cells in Graves' hyperthyroidism and ophthalmopathy. TCRdb re-called the multiplex PCR reads with MiXCR, one entry per CDR3 protein. The sample consists of 300,000 or so distinct CDR3 sequences, under 25% of them appearing once. Specimen: blood. The receptors come from a woman aged 45-59 years with Graves' hyperthyroidism. Each CDR3 is given with its conserved first and last residue. D genes are given only for firm matches. Some rows have no size entry. The others give once, few or many, or a class for an expanded clone.

clone_size,d_call,j_call,v_call,cdr3_nt,cdr3_aa
NA,TRBD2,TRBJ2-7,TRBV20-1,TGCAGTGTAGCGGGAGTAAGCGAGCAGTACTTC,CSVAGVSEQYF
many,NA,TRBJ2-5,TRBV29-1,TGCAGCGTTGGAGGGAGTCGAGTTGAGACCCAGTACTTC,CSVGGSRVETQYF
many,NA,TRBJ2-2,TRBV27,TGTGCCAGCAGTCAGAGTGGGTCGAACACCGGGGAGCTGTTTTTT,CASSQSGSNTGELFF
many,TRBD2,TRBJ2-1,TRBV6-2/TRBV6-3,TGTGCCAGCAGGAGCGGGACTAGCGGGAGGGCCGGCAATGAGCAGTTCTTC,CASRSGTSGRAGNEQFF
NA,TRBD1,TRBJ1-1,TRBV19,TGTGCCAGTAGTATTGGACAGGGGAACACTGAAGCTTTCTTT,CASSIGQGNTEAFF
many,NA,TRBJ1-1,TRBV7-3,TGTGCCAGCAAACGGGGGGGCACGAACACTGAAGCTTTCTTT,CASKRGGTNTEAFF
many,NA,TRBJ2-1,TRBV19,TGTGCCAGTAGTATCCGGGCCTACAATGAGCAGTTCTTC,CASSIRAYNEQFF
many,NA,TRBJ1-2,TRBV7-2,TGTGCCAGCAGCTTAACCCCGGGGGGACAAACTAACTATGGCTACACCTTC,CASSLTPGGQTNYGYTF
few,TRBD2,TRBJ2-1,TRBV9,TGTGCCAGCAGCCCCGGGACTAGCGGGACTGATGAGCAGTTCTTC,CASSPGTSGTDEQFF
many,TRBD1,TRBJ2-2,TRBV12-3/TRBV12-4,TGTGCCAGCAGTCGCACCGGGACAGGGGACACCGGGGAGCTGTTTTTT,CASSRTGTGDTGELFF
many,NA,TRBJ2-1,TRBV9,TGTGCCAGCAGCGTAAGGGAGAGCTCCTACAATGAGCAGTTCTTC,CASSVRESSYNEQFF
many,TRBD2,TRBJ2-1,TRBV6-2/TRBV6-3,TGTGCCAGCAGCCTATGGACTAGCGGGAACGATGAGCAGTTCTTC,CASSLWTSGNDEQFF
many,TRBD2,TRBJ2-3,TRBV28,TGTGCCAGCAGTCGTCCGGGACTAGCGGGGGAGGATACGCAGTATTTT,CASSRPGLAGEDTQYF
many,NA,TRBJ2-3,TRBV15,TGTGCCACCAAGGTTTTGGGACACCAAAGCACAGATACGCAGTATTTT,CATKVLGHQSTDTQYF
NA,NA,TRBJ1-2,TRBV18,TGTGCCAGCTCACCACCGAAATCGGCAGGCGGGGACTATGGCTACACCTTC,CASSPPKSAGGDYGYTF
few,TRBD1,TRBJ1-4,TRBV15,TGTGCCACCAGAGGGACAGGGAGTGAAAAACTGTTTTTT,CATRGTGSEKLFF
NA,NA,TRBJ2-3,TRBV2,TGTGCCAGCAATCCGGATACGCAGTATTTT,CASNPDTQYF
many,TRBD2,TRBJ2-2,TRBV29-1,TGCAGCGTTGGAGCAGCGGGAGGCGCCGGGGAGCTGTTTTTT,CSVGAAGGAGELFF
many,TRBD2,TRBJ2-1,TRBV30,TGTGCCTGGACCCCAGGGACTAGCGGATACAATGAGCAGTTCTTC,CAWTPGTSGYNEQFF
few,TRBD1,TRBJ1-1,TRBV6-1,TGTGCCAGCACAAGGACTTCATCAGGGGGCACTGAAGCTTTCTTT,CASTRTSSGGTEAFF
many,TRBD2,TRBJ2-7,TRBV5-1,TGCGCCAGCAGCTTGGAAGGGACTAGTAGCGAGCAGTACTTC,CASSLEGTSSEQYF
many,TRBD1,TRBJ1-5,TRBV28,TGTGCCCTCCAGGGGGGCAATCAGCCCCAGCATTTT,CALQGGNQPQHF
many,NA,TRBJ2-7,TRBV10-3,TGTGCCATCAGTGAGAACACGTACTACGAGCAGTACTTC,CAISENTYYEQYF
many,NA,TRBJ2-2,TRBV28,TGTGCCAGCAGGTCTACGAAGGGGGTAATGGGCGGGGAGCTGTTTTTT,CASRSTKGVMGGELFF
NA,NA,TRBJ2-2,TRBV5-1,TGCGCCAGCAGCTTGAGCGTCACCGGCCGGGAGCTGTTTTTT,CASSLSVTGRELFF
NA,NA,TRBJ1-1,TRBV14,TGTGCCAGCAGCCAAAGGGGGAGGATGAACACTGAAGCTTTCTTT,CASSQRGRMNTEAFF
many,NA,TRBJ2-6,TRBV7-9,TGTGCCAGCAGCCGGGGAGGAAACTCTGGGGCCAACGTCCTGACTTTC,CASSRGGNSGANVLTF
NA,NA,TRBJ2-1,TRBV9,TGTGCCAGCAGCGTACAGGGTTACAATGAGCAGTTCTTC,CASSVQGYNEQFF
few,NA,TRBJ1-2,TRBV7-9,TGTGCCAGCAGCCCCTTTGGGGTTGTAGGGAATGGCTACACCTTC,CASSPFGVVGNGYTF
many,NA,TRBJ2-5,TRBV20-1,TGCAGTGCTAGATCCGGTGAGACCCAGTACTTC,CSARSGETQYF
many,TRBD2,TRBJ2-7,TRBV12-3/TRBV12-4,TGTGCCAGCAGTTTTATTCTAGCGGGCCCATCCTACGAGCAGTACTTC,CASSFILAGPSYEQYF
many,TRBD2,TRBJ2-2,TRBV6-1,TGTGCCAGCAGTGAAGGCCTAGCGGGTAGCGGGGAGCTGTTTTTT,CASSEGLAGSGELFF
NA,TRBD1,TRBJ1-2,TRBV28,TGTGCCAGCAGTTCGACAGGGACTTCCTATGGCTACACCTTC,CASSSTGTSYGYTF
many,NA,TRBJ1-3,TRBV30,TGTGCCTGGAGCGGAACAGGGCTAGGAAACACCATATATTTT,CAWSGTGLGNTIYF
many,NA,TRBJ1-2,TRBV12-3/TRBV12-4,TGTGCCAGCAGTTTGGGGGACCGGGACCCCCGAGGCTACACCTTC,CASSLGDRDPRGYTF
many,TRBD2,TRBJ2-3,TRBV6-1,TGTGCCAGCAGGGGGACTAGCGGGCTTCAAGATACGCAGTATTTT,CASRGTSGLQDTQYF
few,NA,TRBJ1-5,TRBV4-1,TGCGCCAGCAGCCAAGATGTCAAGTTTGCCCAGCATTTT,CASSQDVKFAQHF
few,TRBD2,TRBJ2-1,TRBV20-1,TGCAGTGCTGGTGCTAGACTAGCGGGGGGCACGAGCTCCTACAATGAGCAGTTCTTC,CSAGARLAGGTSSYNEQFF
NA,TRBD2,TRBJ2-7,TRBV7-2,TGTGCCAGCAGCTTAGAAGTAGCGGGGGGCTACGAGCAGTACTTC,CASSLEVAGGYEQYF
NA,TRBD1,TRBJ2-1,TRBV24-1,TGTGCCACCAGTGATTTGATAGGGACAGGTGTCAATGAGCAGTTCTTC,CATSDLIGTGVNEQFF
many,NA,TRBJ1-2,TRBV2,TGTGCCAGCAGTGGGACCCTCAAAGCTAACTATGGCTACACCTTC,CASSGTLKANYGYTF
NA,NA,TRBJ1-6,TRBV20-1,TGCAGTGCCCCCCCTAGGGGTACCACCTATAATTCACCCCTCCACTTT,CSAPPRGTTYNSPLHF